Presented here are 10 T cell receptor beta chains from one specimen sequenced in a study of cytomegalovirus exposure and HLA in healthy donors. Researchers ran the PCR with 60 Vbeta and 13 Jbeta primers. Sequencing used immunoSEQ multiplex PCR; TCRdb keeps in-frame clones, though not all of them. The data contain about 240,000 clones, about 80% of them singletons. The specimen sequenced was PBMCs. The receptors were gathered from a woman in her sixties or seventies in good health and CMV-seropositive.

The rearrangement links TRBV18 to TRBJ2-7, with D maybe TRBD1 (6 bases). V lost 6 bases and J 2 bases, leaving 17 bases between the germline ends. Germline loops: CDR1 KGHSH, CDR2 LQKENI. This CDR3 comprises 15 residues. CDR3 amino acids: CASSDSGTSTYEQYF. In nucleotides, the CDR3 is TGTGCCAGCTCCGACTCCGGGACATCTACCTACGAGCAGTACTTC. Complete variable domain (other parts from reference TRBV18 and TRBJ2-7): NAGVMQNPRHLVRRRGQEARLRCSPMKGHSHVYWYRQLPEEGLKFMVYLQKENIIDESGMPKERFSAEFPKEGPSILRIQQVVRGDSAAYFCASSDSGTSTYEQYFGPGTRLTVT.

The rearrangement links TRBV11-3 to TRBJ2-1, with 9 bases fitting TRBD2. V lost 5 bases and J lost 9; bases outside the gene matches: 14. The CDR3 is 16 residues long. Germline values: CDR1 SGHNT, CDR2 YENEEA. The CDR3 spells CASSPWVAGGPGEQFF. The CDR3 DNA reads TGTGCCAGCAGCCCCTGGGTGGCGGGAGGGCCAGGTGAGCAGTTCTTC.

This clone was counted once. V usage is TRBV12-5 and J usage is TRBJ2-1; 7 bases line up with TRBD1. There are 13 residues in the CDR3. Germline CDR1 is LGHNT and CDR2 is FRNRAP. V dropped 7 bases and J dropped 7; count of bases not matched to a gene: 7. This chain's CDR3 is CASVRTGRNEQFF. The CDR3 coding sequence is TGTGCTAGTGTGCGGACAGGTAGAAATGAGCAGTTCTTC.

The chain combines TRBV19 with TRBJ2-1, with a tentative D call TRBD2 (6 bases). Germline V gene sequence: CDR1 LNHDA, CDR2 SQIVND (reference sequence). The CDR3 sequence is 13 residues long. V was shortened by 5 bases and J by 7 bases, with 12 bases between the two germline ends. For the CDR3, the DNA is TGTGCCAGTAGTCACGTGGGGGGTAATGAGCAGTTCTTC. This sequence encodes CASSHVGGNEQFF.

The chain employs TRBV27 and TRBJ1-1; TRBD1 aligns across 9 bases. V gave up 4 bases and J gave up 5 bases; unmatched junction bases: 11. This CDR3 is 16 amino acids long. The germline V gene encodes CDR1 MNHEY and CDR2 SMNVEV (reference sequence). As DNA, the CDR3 is TGTGCCAGCAGTTCCCAGCCTACAGGGGGCGGTACTGAAGCTTTCTTT. Amino acids: CASSSQPTGGGTEAFF.

J is TRBJ1-1 and V is TRBV6-6; no definite D call. Trimming removed 6 bases at V and 2 bases at J, with 7 bases between. Germline lookup yields CDR1 MNHNY and CDR2 SVGAGI (reference sequence). This CDR3 has 12 amino acids. In DNA form, the CDR3 reads TGTGCCAGCAGCTCAGGAAACACTGAAGCTTTCTTT. Translation: CASSSGNTEAFF.

This clone was seen a single time. The V call is TRBV6-5, the J call TRBJ2-1, with D tentatively TRBD1 (6 bases). Germline V gene data show CDR1 as MNHEY and CDR2 as SVGAGI. This CDR3 is 14 amino acids long. V lost 8 bases to trimming and J lost 7 bases, with 18 bases between them. DNA of the CDR3: TGTGCCAGCGCCAGGGGTCCCCCACCAAATGAGCAGTTCTTC. Its protein product is CASARGPPPNEQFF.

As concerns this clone: An end of the junction does not agree with germline; a read error may underlie this. The rearrangement links TRBV7-7 to TRBJ2-1; D may be TRBD1 or TRBD2 (6 bases each). Per the germline V gene, CDR1 is SSHAT and CDR2 is FNYEAQ (reference sequence). This CDR3 comprises 14 residues. DNA for the CDR3: TGTGCTAGCAGCTTAGGGGGGACAACTAATGAGCAGTTCTTC. Its protein product is CASSLGGTTNEQFF.

The chain has TRBV4-1 and TRBJ2-7; TRBD2 agrees at 10 bases. The CDR3 is 19 amino acids. Germline CDR1 reads MGHRA; CDR2 reads YSYEKL. Losses at the gene ends were 0 bases for V and 1 base for J; bases not matched to a gene: 12. CDR3: CASSQEPSGRSSGSYEQYF. For the CDR3, the DNA is TGCGCCAGCAGCCAAGAGCCTAGCGGGAGAAGTAGTGGATCCTACGAGCAGTACTTC.

V is TRBV28 and J is TRBJ1-5; TRBD1 is a possible D gene (5 bases). The CDR3 is made up of 13 amino acids. Germline values: CDR1 MDHEN, CDR2 SYDVKM. Trimming cost V 5 bases and J 7 bases, with 12 bases left between them. In nucleotides, the CDR3 is TGTGCCAGCAGTACTACAGGTGACCAGCCCCAGCATTTT. Translated, it gives CASSTTGDQPQHF. Looking up the rest from reference TRBV28 and TRBJ1-5 gives the full variable domain: DVKVTQSSRYLVKRTGEKVFLECVQDMDHENMFWYRQDPGLGLRLIYFSYDVKMKEKGDIPEGYSVSREKKERFSLILESASTNQTSMYLCASSTTGDQPQHFGDGTRLSIL.